This T cell receptor (beta chain) was retrieved from a study of PD-L1 blockade in urothelial cancer. Looking at the study overall: Blood samples had a median of roughly 140,000 T cells. General study points: Blood clones associated with the tumor expanded more at 3 weeks in durable-benefit patients.

The time point: pretreatment peripheral blood. CDR1 is MNHEY, CDR2 SVGAGI, per germline. This CDR3 has 16 residues. Trimming took 1 base from V and 2 from J, leaving 14 bases between them. Measured with immunoSEQ multiplex PCR; TCRdb has only the in-frame clones, and not every one. The data contain under 95,000 clones, over 75% of them singletons. A note on this clone: The antigen remains unidentified.

The gene calls are TRBV6-5 and TRBJ1-1; D might be TRBD1 (5 bases). The clonotype originates from a man aged 60-69 years with urothelial cancer. The source material was PBMCs, sampled around atezolizumab (anti-PD-L1) treatment. CDR3 DNA: TGTGCCAGCAGTTACTTTGCAGGGAGGGGAAACACTGAAGCTTTCTTT. Amino acids: CASSYFAGRGNTEAFF.